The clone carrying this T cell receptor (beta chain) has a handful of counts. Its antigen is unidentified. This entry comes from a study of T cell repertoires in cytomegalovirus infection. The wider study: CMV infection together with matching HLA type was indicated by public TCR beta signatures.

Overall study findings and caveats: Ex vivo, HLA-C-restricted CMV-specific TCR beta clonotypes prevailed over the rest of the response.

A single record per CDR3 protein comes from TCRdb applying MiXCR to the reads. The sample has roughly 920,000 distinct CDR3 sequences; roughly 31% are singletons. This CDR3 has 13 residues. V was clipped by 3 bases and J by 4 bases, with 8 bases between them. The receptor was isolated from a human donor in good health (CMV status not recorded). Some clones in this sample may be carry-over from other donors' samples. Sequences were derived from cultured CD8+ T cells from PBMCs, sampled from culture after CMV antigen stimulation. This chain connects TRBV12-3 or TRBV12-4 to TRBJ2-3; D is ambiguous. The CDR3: CASSFPPADTQYF. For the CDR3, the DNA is TGTGCCAGCAGTTTTCCCCCGGCAGATACGCAGTATTTT.